This TCR beta chain stems from a study of blood T cell repertoires in COVID-19. Study summary: The analysed material was cDNA or gDNA that came from T cells, B-cell-depleted T cells, or PBMCs.

Measured with immunoSEQ multiplex PCR; TCRdb has only the in-frame clones, and not every one. The table records 300,000 to 400,000 clones, 85% of them present only once. Those enrolled, adults aged roughly 18 to 95 years, came from 25 or so US areas. Cohorts were assigned according to the clinical history that participants reported. A case of COVID-19 had been met by exposed participants within 2 weeks before study entry. The germline gives CDR1 SGHRS, CDR2 YFSETQ. Trimming removed 1 base from V and 4 bases from J; junction bases left unmatched: 2. The CDR3 is 15 residues long. The chain links TRBV5-1 to TRBJ2-1, with TRBD2 identical over 10 bases. The material sequenced was PBMCs or T cells enriched from blood (not recorded which). The source is a woman in her thirties who had been exposed to COVID-19. The CDR3 region has the DNA TGCGCCAGCAGCTTGAATAGCGGGGGGTACAATGAGCAGTTCTTC. Amino acid sequence: CASSLNSGGYNEQFF.